This T cell receptor beta chain comes out of a study of T-cell reconstitution after alpha-beta-depleted transplantation in children. As it was prepared, the TCRbeta library received unique molecular identifiers. TCRdb fed the PCR reads into MiXCR, producing one record per CDR3 protein. Counted here are about 200,000 distinct CDR3 sequences, about 15% occurring once; the ten biggest clones make up over 10%. With 0 bases clipped from V and 8 bases from J, the junction kept 8 bases outside the gene matches. Germline CDR1 ENHRY, CDR2 SYGVKD. The CDR3 totals 16 residues. This clonotype was counted ten times or more.

The sequenced sample was PBMCs from the stem cell graft donor, obtained from the stem cell graft. This chain links TRBV10-3 with TRBJ2-1, with 9 bases fitting TRBD2. This sequence originates from a human donor who donated a stem cell graft to a child with acute lymphoblastic leukemia. CDR3 protein: CAISESELAGSYEQFF. CDR3 DNA sequence: TGTGCCATCAGTGAGTCGGAGCTAGCGGGAAGCTATGAGCAGTTCTTC.